This TCR beta chain was captured in a study of blood T cells in healthy people across ages. This clonotype was picked up one time. A sample-barcoded 5' primer and a J-beta primer mix were used in a second PCR of roughly 7 to 12 cycles. TCRdb reanalysed the 5' RACE reads using MiXCR and keeps one entry per CDR3 protein. Among approximately 810,000 distinct CDR3 sequences listed, about 28% were seen once. This CDR3 is built from 15 residues. The germline CDR1 and CDR2 sequences are SGHDT and YYEEEE. V trimming: 1 base; J trimming: 3 bases; junction bases outside the gene matches: 4. The sequenced sample was blood. This TCR was recovered from a woman aged 80 or over in good health. The V and J genes are TRBV5-6 and TRBJ1-2; 9 bases agree with TRBD1. The CDR3 nucleotides read TGTGCCAGCAGCTTGCGGGACAGGGTGTACTATGGCTACACCTTC. It codes for CASSLRDRVYYGYTF.